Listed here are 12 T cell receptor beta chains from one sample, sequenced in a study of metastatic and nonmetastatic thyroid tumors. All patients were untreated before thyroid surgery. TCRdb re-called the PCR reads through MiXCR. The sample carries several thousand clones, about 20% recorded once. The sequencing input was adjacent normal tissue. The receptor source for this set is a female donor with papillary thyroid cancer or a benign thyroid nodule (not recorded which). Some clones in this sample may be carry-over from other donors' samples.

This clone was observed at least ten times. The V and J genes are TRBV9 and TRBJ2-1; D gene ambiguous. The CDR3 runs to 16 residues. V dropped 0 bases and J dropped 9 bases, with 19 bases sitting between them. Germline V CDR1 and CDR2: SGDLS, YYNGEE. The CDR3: CASSVVSDATRAEQFF. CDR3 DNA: TGTGCCAGCAGCGTAGTGTCGGACGCGACAAGGGCTGAGCAGTTCTTC.

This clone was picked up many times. As DNA, the CDR3 is TGTGCCTGGAGAGGTTCTTTAGGCAGGGCAACCGGGGAGCTGTTTTTT. It specifies CAWRGSLGRATGELFF. The chain has TRBV30 and TRBJ2-2; D is possibly TRBD1 (5 bases). V was cut by 3 bases and J by 5 bases, with 19 bases left in between. Per the germline V gene, CDR1 is GTSNPN and CDR2 is SVGIG (reference sequence). This CDR3 is 16 amino acids long.

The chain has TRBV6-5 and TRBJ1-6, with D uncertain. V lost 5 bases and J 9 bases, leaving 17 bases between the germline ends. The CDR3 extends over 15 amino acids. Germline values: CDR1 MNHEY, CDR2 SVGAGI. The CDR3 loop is CASSTGSWVFSPLHF. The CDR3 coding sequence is TGTGCCAGCAGTACTGGGTCATGGGTGTTTTCACCCCTCCACTTT.

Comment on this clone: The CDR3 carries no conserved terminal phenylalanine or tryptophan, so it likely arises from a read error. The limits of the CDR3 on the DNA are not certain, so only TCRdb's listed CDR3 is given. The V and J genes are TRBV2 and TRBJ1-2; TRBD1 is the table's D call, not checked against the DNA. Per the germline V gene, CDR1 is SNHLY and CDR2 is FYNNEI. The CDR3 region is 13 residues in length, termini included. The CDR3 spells CASEGQGFYGHTL.

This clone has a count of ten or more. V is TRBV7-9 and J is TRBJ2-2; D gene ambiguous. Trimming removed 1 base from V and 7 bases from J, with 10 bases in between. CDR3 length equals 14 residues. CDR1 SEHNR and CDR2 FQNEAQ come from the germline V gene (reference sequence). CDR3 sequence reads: CASSLVGIDGELFF. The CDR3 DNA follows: TGTGCCAGCAGCTTAGTGGGGATCGACGGGGAGCTGTTTTTT.

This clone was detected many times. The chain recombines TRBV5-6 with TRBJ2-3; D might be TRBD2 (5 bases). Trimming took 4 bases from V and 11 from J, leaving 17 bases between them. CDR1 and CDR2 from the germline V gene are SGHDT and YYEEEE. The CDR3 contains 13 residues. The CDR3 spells CASSPRPSRGQYF. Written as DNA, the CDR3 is TGTGCCAGCAGCCCCCGACCCTCTCGGGGGCAGTATTTT. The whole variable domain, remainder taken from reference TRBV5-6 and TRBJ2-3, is DAGVTQSPTHLIKTRGQQVTLRCSPKSGHDTVSWYQQALGQGPQFIFQYYEEEERQRGNFPDRFSGHQFPNYSSELNVNALLLGDSALYLCASSPRPSRGQYFGPGTRLTVL.

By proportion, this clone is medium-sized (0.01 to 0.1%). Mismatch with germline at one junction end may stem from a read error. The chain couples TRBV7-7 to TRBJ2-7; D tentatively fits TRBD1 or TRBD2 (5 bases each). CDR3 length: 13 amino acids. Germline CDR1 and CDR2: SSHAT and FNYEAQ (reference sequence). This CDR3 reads CASSLAQGTEQYF. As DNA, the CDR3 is TGTGCTAGCAGCTTAGCGCAAGGGACCGAGCAGTACTTC.

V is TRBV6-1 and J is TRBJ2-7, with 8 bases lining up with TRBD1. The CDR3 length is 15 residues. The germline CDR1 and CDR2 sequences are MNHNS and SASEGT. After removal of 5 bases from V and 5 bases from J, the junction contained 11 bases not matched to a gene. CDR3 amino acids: CASSYIWTGIDEQYF. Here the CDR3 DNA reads TGTGCCAGCAGTTATATTTGGACAGGGATCGACGAGCAGTACTTC.

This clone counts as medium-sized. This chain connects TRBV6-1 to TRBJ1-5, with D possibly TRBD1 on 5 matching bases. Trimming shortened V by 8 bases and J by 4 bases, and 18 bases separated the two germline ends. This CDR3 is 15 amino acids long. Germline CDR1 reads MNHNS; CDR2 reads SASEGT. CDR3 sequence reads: CASFSAGSGNQPQHF. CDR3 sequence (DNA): TGTGCCAGCTTCTCGGCAGGGAGCGGGAATCAGCCCCAGCATTTT.

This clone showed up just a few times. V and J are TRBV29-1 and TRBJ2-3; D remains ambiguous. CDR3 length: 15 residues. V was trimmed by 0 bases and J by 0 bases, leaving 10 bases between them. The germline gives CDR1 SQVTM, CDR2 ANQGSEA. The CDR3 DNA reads TGCAGCGTTGAAGAGAATGGCAGAAGCACAGATACGCAGTATTTT. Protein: CSVEENGRSTDTQYF.

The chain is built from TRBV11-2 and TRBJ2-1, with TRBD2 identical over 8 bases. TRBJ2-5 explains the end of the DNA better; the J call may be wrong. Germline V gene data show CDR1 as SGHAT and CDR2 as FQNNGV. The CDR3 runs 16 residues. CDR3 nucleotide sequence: TGTGCCAGCAGCTTAGGACCCCAAGCGGGGGCGGAGACCCAGTACTTC. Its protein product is CASSLGPQAGAETQYF.

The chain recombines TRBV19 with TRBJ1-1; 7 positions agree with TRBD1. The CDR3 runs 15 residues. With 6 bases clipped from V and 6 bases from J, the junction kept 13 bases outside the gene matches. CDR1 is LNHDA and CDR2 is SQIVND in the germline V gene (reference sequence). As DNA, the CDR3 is TGTGCCAGTAGAAAACAGGGGAATTTGGGCCCTGAAGCTTTCTTT. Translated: CASRKQGNLGPEAFF.